The 23 T cell receptor beta chains below were found in one sample sequenced in a study of T cell responses to AZD1222 COVID-19 vaccine. The repertoire was sequenced with immunoSEQ multiplex PCR; TCRdb's copy has only in-frame clones and lacks some. The sample has 80,000 to 100,000 clones, 80% to 90% seen once. Sequenced material: peripheral blood, taken 28 days after the second AZD1222 dose. These receptors all stem from an adult who received the AZD1222 COVID-19 vaccine.

The rearrangement links TRBV24-1 to TRBJ2-1, with D uncertain. The germline V gene encodes CDR1 KGHDR and CDR2 SFDVKD. Trimming stripped 6 bases from V and 7 bases from J, with 3 bases between. This CDR3 region has 10 residues. The CDR3 reads CATSPNEQFF. CDR3 nucleotides: TGTGCCACCAGTCCAAATGAGCAGTTCTTC.

This clone was found once. The rearrangement links TRBV14 to TRBJ2-5, with D unclear. V dropped 0 bases and J dropped 1 base, with 15 bases sitting between them. This CDR3 is built from 17 residues. Germline V gene data show CDR1 as SGHDN and CDR2 as FVKESK. CDR3 sequence: CASSQDRVVRPQETQYF. CDR3 sequence (DNA): TGTGCCAGCAGCCAAGATCGCGTGGTGAGGCCCCAAGAGACCCAGTACTTC.

This rearrangement joins TRBV30 to TRBJ2-7, with TRBD2 as a possible D gene (5 bases). The CDR3 spans 12 residues. V was shortened by 3 bases and J by 5 bases, with 11 bases between the two germline ends. From germline, CDR1 is GTSNPN and CDR2 SVGIG (reference sequence). CDR3 nucleotides: TGTGCCTGGAGGAGGGTGGGAAACGAGCAGTACTTC. Translating gives CAWRRVGNEQYF.

The rearrangement links TRBV5-1 to TRBJ1-1, with 8 bases matching TRBD1. V was clipped by 2 bases and J by 5 bases; unmatched bases: 8. Germline V gene data show CDR1 as SGHRS and CDR2 as YFSETQ. CDR3 length equals 15 residues. The CDR3 DNA sequence: TGCGCCAGCAGCTTTATAGGACAGGGAGGGACTGAAGCTTTCTTT. Its protein product is CASSFIGQGGTEAFF. Full variable domain (remainder filled in from reference TRBV5-1 and TRBJ1-1): KAGVTQTPRYLIKTRGQQVTLSCSPISGHRSVSWYQQTPGQGLQFLFEYFSETQRNKGNFPGRFSGRQFSNSRSEMNVSTLELGDSALYLCASSFIGQGGTEAFFGQGTRLTVV.

The CDR3 protein is CATRKAEGVYNNEQFF. The CDR3 DNA reads as TGTGCCACTAGGAAAGCGGAGGGAGTTTATAACAATGAGCAGTTCTTC. The chain recombines TRBV19 with TRBJ2-1, with D tentatively TRBD2 (6 bases). Trimming left V 10 bases short and J 5 bases short, with 24 bases between. The germline V gene encodes CDR1 LNHDA and CDR2 SQIVND (reference sequence). The CDR3 length is 16 residues.

V gene TRBV29-1 combines with J gene TRBJ1-4; 11 bases line up with TRBD1. Germline-derived CDR1 and CDR2 are SQVTM and ANQGSEA. The V segment lost 6 bases and the J segment 7 bases; nucleotides outside the gene matches: 7. This CDR3 spans 14 amino acids. CDR3 bases: TGCAGCGTCCCTGGACAGGGGGCTAGTGAAAAACTGTTTTTT. It specifies CSVPGQGASEKLFF.

The chain uses TRBV9 and TRBJ2-1, with D perhaps matching TRBD2 (6 bases). This CDR3 is 14 amino acids long. V was trimmed by 4 bases and J by 7 bases, leaving 15 bases between them. Germline-derived CDR1 and CDR2 are SGDLS and YYNGEE. CDR3 DNA sequence: TGTGCCAGCAGCCCAGGGCCTGGAGGGAATGAGCAGTTCTTC. As protein: CASSPGPGGNEQFF.

The genes are TRBV29-1 and TRBJ2-2; D gene ambiguous. Trimming took 4 bases from V and 5 from J, leaving 8 bases between them. CDR3 length: 12 residues. In germline, CDR1 is SQVTM, CDR2 ANQGSEA. CDR3 nucleotides: TGCAGCGTTGTTCGGTGGACCGGGGAGCTGTTTTTT. Residues: CSVVRWTGELFF.

The CDR3 bases are TGTGCCAGTAGTCTCCATCGGTCAGGGGGGGTACGTCAGCCCCAGCATTTT. As protein: CASSLHRSGGVRQPQHF. The chain recombines TRBV19 with TRBJ1-5; 7 bases agree with TRBD1. The CDR3 extends over 17 amino acids. Germline V gene sequence: CDR1 LNHDA, CDR2 SQIVND (reference sequence). J was trimmed by 6 bases and V by 5 bases; bases with no gene match: 16.

The J gene is TRBJ2-6, the V gene TRBV2, with D hard to call. The length of the CDR3 is 15 residues. CDR1 SNHLY and CDR2 FYNNEI come from the germline V gene. Trimming took 4 bases from V and 0 from J, leaving 7 bases between them. The CDR3 protein is CASSALGSGANVLTF. Here the CDR3 DNA reads TGTGCCAGCAGTGCATTAGGCTCTGGGGCCAACGTCCTGACTTTC.

The rearrangement uses TRBV5-6 and TRBJ2-7, with a possible D match to TRBD2 (5 bases). The CDR3 contains 15 residues. The V end was cut by 3 bases, the J end by 0 bases, with 13 bases between. In germline, CDR1 is SGHDT, CDR2 YYEEEE. This CDR3 is CASSSDSAYSYEQYF. Here the CDR3 DNA reads TGTGCCAGCAGCTCTGATAGCGCCTACTCCTACGAGCAGTACTTC.

The chain has TRBV4-3 and TRBJ1-4; D unresolved. V was clipped by 0 bases and J by 4 bases, with 12 bases between them. Germline lookup yields CDR1 LGHNA and CDR2 YSLEER. The CDR3 has 16 amino acids. The CDR3 bases are TGCGCCAGCAGCCAAGAATCGAGGACTTATAATGAAAAACTGTTTTTT. Its translation is CASSQESRTYNEKLFF.

The CDR3 region has the DNA TGCGCCAGCAGCTTGACAGGAAATTCACCCCTCCACTTT. As protein: CASSLTGNSPLHF. The chain carries TRBV5-1 and TRBJ1-6; D is possibly TRBD1 (5 bases). CDR1 and CDR2 (germline): SGHRS, YFSETQ. The V and J ends lost 1 base and 7 bases respectively, with 6 bases between them. The CDR3 is 13 residues long.

V and J are TRBV5-1 and TRBJ2-3; 8 bases fit TRBD2. Per germline, CDR1 SGHRS and CDR2 YFSETQ. This CDR3 comprises 16 residues. Trimming removed 0 bases from V and 0 bases from J; junction bases left unmatched: 3. CDR3 region: CASSLVPGGSTDTQYF. CDR3 nucleotide sequence: TGCGCCAGCAGCTTGGTACCGGGAGGGAGCACAGATACGCAGTATTTT.

V and J are TRBV21-1 and TRBJ1-2. TRBV21-1 is reported as a pseudogene. The CDR3 is 20 amino acids. The CDR3 DNA reads as TGTGCCAGCAGCAGGTACCTTCGGTCGGCCCGCGTGGGATGCGACTATGGCTACACCTTC. This translates into CASSRYLRSARVGCDYGYTF.

The chain couples TRBV3-1 (or the pseudogene TRBV3-2) to TRBJ2-2; D may be TRBD2 (5 bases). Germline V gene lookup returns CDR1 LGHDT and CDR2 YNNKEL (reference sequence). V was trimmed by 1 base and J by 4 bases, leaving 16 bases between them. This CDR3 is built from 17 residues. The CDR3 DNA is TGTGCCAGCAGCCAAGGTTCATGGGAAAGCGGCACCGGGGAGCTGTTTTTT. This gives the protein CASSQGSWESGTGELFF.

This clone was seen a single time. The chain has TRBV27 and TRBJ2-3, with D maybe TRBD1 (6 bases). Per the germline V gene, CDR1 is MNHEY and CDR2 is SMNVEV (reference sequence). Trimming cost V 4 bases and J 0 bases, with 17 bases left between them. This CDR3 has 17 residues. CDR3 sequence (DNA): TGTGCCAGCAGTTATAGGCTGGACAGTTCTAGCACAGATACGCAGTATTTT. Its protein is CASSYRLDSSSTDTQYF.

This rearrangement joins TRBV9 to TRBJ1-2; D is unclear. V lost 3 bases, J lost 4 bases, and 16 bases lay in between. CDR1 SGDLS and CDR2 YYNGEE come from the germline V gene. The CDR3 loop spans 15 amino acids. The CDR3 sequence: CASSENGSPGYGYTF. The DNA of the CDR3 is TGTGCCAGCAGCGAAAACGGCTCCCCGGGCTATGGCTACACCTTC.

The CDR3 spells CASSGGPGLAQYF. Written as DNA, the CDR3 is TGCGCCAGCAGTGGGGGGCCCGGGTTGGCCCAGTACTTC. The chain links TRBV10-1 to TRBJ2-5, with D possibly being TRBD1 (6 bases). This CDR3 spans 13 amino acids. The V gene lost 4 bases and the J gene lost 9 bases, with 15 bases spanning the gap. CDR1 and CDR2 (germline): WNHNN, SYGVQD (reference sequence).

The rearrangement uses TRBV27 and TRBJ1-5; D gene uncertain. There are 13 residues in the CDR3. Germline V gene data show CDR1 as MNHEY and CDR2 as SMNVEV (reference sequence). The CDR3 DNA is TGTGCTTCGGCAAGGATGGGCAATCAGCCCCAGCATTTT. This codes for CASARMGNQPQHF.

This chain connects TRBV6-2 or TRBV6-3 to TRBJ1-1; D may be TRBD1 (6 bases). The germline CDR1 and CDR2 sequences are MNHEY and SVGEGT. The CDR3 is 15 amino acids. V was shortened by 2 bases and J by 6 bases, with 16 bases between the two germline ends. The CDR3 sequence: CASSYPRGPQAEAFF. CDR3 DNA sequence: TGTGCCAGCAGTTACCCACGGGGGCCGCAGGCTGAAGCTTTCTTT.

V is TRBV3-1 (or the pseudogene TRBV3-2) and J is TRBJ2-1; 9 bases line up with TRBD2. The CDR3 runs 15 residues. Germline V lookup: CDR1 LGHDT, CDR2 YNNKEL (reference sequence). The V segment lost 1 base and the J segment 5 bases; nucleotides outside the gene matches: 3. This chain's CDR3 is CASSQASGNDNEQFF. The CDR3 DNA reads as TGTGCCAGCAGCCAAGCTAGCGGGAACGACAATGAGCAGTTCTTC.

This clone was found a few times. For the CDR3, the DNA is TGCGCCAGCAGCTTGTCAGGGGAAAACACTGAAGCTTTCTTT. Translated: CASSLSGENTEAFF. The V and J genes are TRBV5-1 and TRBJ1-1, with D possibly TRBD1 on 6 matching bases. The CDR3 consists of 14 residues. Trimming left V 1 base short and J 2 bases short, with 9 bases between. Germline V gene lookup returns CDR1 SGHRS and CDR2 YFSETQ.